The rows below give T cell receptor beta chains drawn from one sample of a study of Tregs in tolerant kidney transplant recipients. Clones were sequenced by immunoSEQ multiplex PCR, and TCRdb holds only the in-frame ones, with some missing. This table holds about 18,000 clones, approximately 85% found once. Sequencing was performed on Tregs from blood. All receptors come from a human donor in good health. Both conserved end residues are part of each CDR3. Fields, in order: D gene, J gene, V gene, clone size, CDR3 length, CDR3 DNA, CDR3 protein. A D gene is named only where the DNA matches it firmly. Size values are once, few and many counts, or a class for expanded clones, and some rows have none.

d_call: NA
j_call: TRBJ1-4
v_call: TRBV5-6
clone_size: few
cdr3_length: 15
cdr3_nt: TGTGCCAGCAGCTTGGCGGGTCTGACTAATGAAAAACTGTTTTTT
cdr3_aa: CASSLAGLTNEKLFF

d_call: TRBD2
j_call: TRBJ2-1
v_call: TRBV7-2
clone_size: NA
cdr3_length: 15
cdr3_nt: TGTGCCAGCAGCACAGGACTAGCGGGGAGAGGAGAGCAGTTCTTC
cdr3_aa: CASSTGLAGRGEQFF

d_call: NA
j_call: TRBJ1-2
v_call: TRBV20-1
clone_size: NA
cdr3_length: 10
cdr3_nt: TGCAGTGCTAGGGGTGTTGGCTACACCTTC
cdr3_aa: CSARGVGYTF

d_call: NA
j_call: TRBJ2-4
v_call: TRBV7-2
clone_size: NA
cdr3_length: 15
cdr3_nt: TGTGCCAGCAGAGAAGGTTATGGGGACCAAAACATTCAGTACTTC
cdr3_aa: CASREGYGDQNIQYF

d_call: NA
j_call: TRBJ1-3
v_call: TRBV5-1
clone_size: once
cdr3_length: 15
cdr3_nt: TGCGCCAGCAGCATTACAGGGAACTTTGGAAACACCATATATTTT
cdr3_aa: CASSITGNFGNTIYF

d_call: NA
j_call: TRBJ1-1
v_call: TRBV7-9
clone_size: NA
cdr3_length: 14
cdr3_nt: TGTGCCAGCAGCCGACGGAACTTGAACACTGAAGCTTTCTTT
cdr3_aa: CASSRRNLNTEAFF

d_call: TRBD2
j_call: TRBJ2-7
v_call: TRBV7-2
clone_size: NA
cdr3_length: 13
cdr3_nt: TGTGCCAGCAGCTTACTAGCGGGGTACGAGCAGTACTTC
cdr3_aa: CASSLLAGYEQYF

d_call: NA
j_call: TRBJ1-1
v_call: TRBV6-5
clone_size: once
cdr3_length: 14
cdr3_nt: TGTGCCAGCAGTGTGAACCACCCCGTAGGTGAAGCTTTCTTT
cdr3_aa: CASSVNHPVGEAFF

d_call: TRBD1
j_call: TRBJ1-5
v_call: TRBV7-2
clone_size: NA
cdr3_length: 15
cdr3_nt: TGTGCCAGCAGCTTAGGGGACAGATCCAATCAGCCCCAGCATTTT
cdr3_aa: CASSLGDRSNQPQHF

d_call: TRBD2
j_call: TRBJ2-7
v_call: TRBV7-9
clone_size: few
cdr3_length: 12
cdr3_nt: TGTGCCAGCAGCTTTTCGACTAGCCCGCAGTACTTC
cdr3_aa: CASSFSTSPQYF

d_call: TRBD2
j_call: TRBJ2-5
v_call: TRBV11-2
clone_size: NA
cdr3_length: 15
cdr3_nt: TGTGCCAGCAGCGTCCTAGCGGGGGGGCGCGAGACCCAGTACTTC
cdr3_aa: CASSVLAGGRETQYF

d_call: NA
j_call: TRBJ1-3
v_call: TRBV18
clone_size: NA
cdr3_length: 16
cdr3_nt: TGTGCCAGCTCCCCTTTAAGGACAACAATCGGAAACACCATATATTTT
cdr3_aa: CASSPLRTTIGNTIYF

d_call: TRBD1
j_call: TRBJ1-3
v_call: TRBV5-1
clone_size: few
cdr3_length: 17
cdr3_nt: TGCGCCAGCAGAACCGTACCTTTACAGGGGCCTGGAAACACCATATATTTT
cdr3_aa: CASRTVPLQGPGNTIYF

d_call: NA
j_call: TRBJ1-6
v_call: TRBV7-8
clone_size: NA
cdr3_length: 14
cdr3_nt: TGTGCCAGCAGCTTAGGGCTAGGGAATTCACCCCTCCACTTT
cdr3_aa: CASSLGLGNSPLHF

d_call: NA
j_call: TRBJ2-3
v_call: TRBV4-3
clone_size: NA
cdr3_length: 15
cdr3_nt: TGCGCCAGCAGCCAAGAACTTACCCTCCGGGATACGCAGTATTTT
cdr3_aa: CASSQELTLRDTQYF

d_call: NA
j_call: TRBJ1-2
v_call: TRBV5-8
clone_size: NA
cdr3_length: 15
cdr3_nt: TGTGCCAGCAGCTTGACAGGGAGGTATAACTATGGCTACACCTTC
cdr3_aa: CASSLTGRYNYGYTF

d_call: NA
j_call: TRBJ2-1
v_call: TRBV5-1
clone_size: NA
cdr3_length: 11
cdr3_nt: TGCGCCAGCAGCTTGAGGGGGATACAGTTCTTC
cdr3_aa: CASSLRGIQFF

d_call: TRBD1
j_call: TRBJ2-1
v_call: TRBV29-1
clone_size: NA
cdr3_length: 13
cdr3_nt: TGCAGCGTGGACAGGGATACCTACAATGAGCAGTTCTTC
cdr3_aa: CSVDRDTYNEQFF

d_call: TRBD1
j_call: TRBJ2-5
v_call: TRBV2
clone_size: medium-sized
cdr3_length: 11
cdr3_nt: TGTGCCAGCAACAGGGGGGAGACCCAGTACTTC
cdr3_aa: CASNRGETQYF

d_call: NA
j_call: TRBJ2-1
v_call: TRBV7-9
clone_size: NA
cdr3_length: 14
cdr3_nt: TGTGCCAGCGGTGATTCGGGGACCTACAATGAGCAGTTCTTC
cdr3_aa: CASGDSGTYNEQFF

d_call: TRBD2
j_call: TRBJ2-7
v_call: TRBV7-2
clone_size: NA
cdr3_length: 13
cdr3_nt: TGTGCCAGCAGCACACCGGGACTAGCGGGAGTAAGTTTC
cdr3_aa: CASSTPGLAGVSF

d_call: NA
j_call: TRBJ2-1
v_call: TRBV10-1
clone_size: NA
cdr3_length: 18
cdr3_nt: TGCGCCAGCAGTGGTACCGGGCAGCCTCCCAGCTCCTACAATGAGCAGTTCTTC
cdr3_aa: CASSGTGQPPSSYNEQFF

d_call: NA
j_call: TRBJ1-2
v_call: TRBV30
clone_size: NA
cdr3_length: 14
cdr3_nt: TGTGCCTGGAGTGTGGGCAGGGTAGAATATGGCTACACCTTC
cdr3_aa: CAWSVGRVEYGYTF

d_call: NA
j_call: TRBJ2-7
v_call: TRBV4-2
clone_size: NA
cdr3_length: 16
cdr3_nt: TGTGCCAGCAGCCAAGCACAGGGGGGGATAGCCTACGAGCAGTACTTC
cdr3_aa: CASSQAQGGIAYEQYF

d_call: NA
j_call: TRBJ1-1
v_call: TRBV7-6
clone_size: NA
cdr3_length: 14
cdr3_nt: TGTGCCAGCAGCTCCTCAGAGGGACGCACTGAAGCTTTCTTT
cdr3_aa: CASSSSEGRTEAFF

d_call: NA
j_call: TRBJ2-7
v_call: TRBV29-1
clone_size: once
cdr3_length: 14
cdr3_nt: TGCAGCGTTGGGGAGGCCTCGGGCTCCTACGAGCAGTACTTC
cdr3_aa: CSVGEASGSYEQYF

d_call: TRBD2
j_call: TRBJ2-7
v_call: TRBV11-3
clone_size: NA
cdr3_length: 15
cdr3_nt: TGTGCCAGCAGCTTAGGAACTAGCGGGAGCTACGAGCAGTACTTC
cdr3_aa: CASSLGTSGSYEQYF

d_call: NA
j_call: TRBJ2-3
v_call: TRBV30
clone_size: NA
cdr3_length: 13
cdr3_nt: TGTGCCTGGAGTATGGGGATCACAGATACGCAGTATTTT
cdr3_aa: CAWSMGITDTQYF

d_call: NA
j_call: TRBJ2-2
v_call: TRBV7-3
clone_size: NA
cdr3_length: 14
cdr3_nt: TGTGCCAGCAGCTTAACTCGCAACACCGGGGAGCTGTTTTTT
cdr3_aa: CASSLTRNTGELFF

d_call: NA
j_call: TRBJ2-5
v_call: TRBV11-2
clone_size: NA
cdr3_length: 13
cdr3_nt: TGTGCCAGCAGCTTCGTGGGGGGAGAGACCCAGTACTTC
cdr3_aa: CASSFVGGETQYF

d_call: TRBD2
j_call: TRBJ2-1
v_call: TRBV5-5
clone_size: NA
cdr3_length: 16
cdr3_nt: TGTGCCAGCAGCTTGGGAAAACTAGCGGGAGTCAATGAGCAGTTCTTC
cdr3_aa: CASSLGKLAGVNEQFF

d_call: NA
j_call: TRBJ2-7
v_call: TRBV20-1
clone_size: NA
cdr3_length: 11
cdr3_nt: TGCAGTGCGAAGACGATTTACGAGCAGTACTTC
cdr3_aa: CSAKTIYEQYF

d_call: NA
j_call: TRBJ1-1
v_call: TRBV11-3
clone_size: NA
cdr3_length: 14
cdr3_nt: TGTGCCAGCAGCTTAGCGGGACAGAACACTGAAGCTTTCTTT
cdr3_aa: CASSLAGQNTEAFF

d_call: NA
j_call: TRBJ2-3
v_call: TRBV27
clone_size: NA
cdr3_length: 16
cdr3_nt: TGTGCCAGCAGTCCGGGGAAGGGCCGGGGTCTCGATACGCAGTATTTT
cdr3_aa: CASSPGKGRGLDTQYF

d_call: NA
j_call: TRBJ1-2
v_call: TRBV9
clone_size: NA
cdr3_length: 13
cdr3_nt: TGTGCCAGCAGCGCCAGGATTGACTATGGCTACACCTTC
cdr3_aa: CASSARIDYGYTF